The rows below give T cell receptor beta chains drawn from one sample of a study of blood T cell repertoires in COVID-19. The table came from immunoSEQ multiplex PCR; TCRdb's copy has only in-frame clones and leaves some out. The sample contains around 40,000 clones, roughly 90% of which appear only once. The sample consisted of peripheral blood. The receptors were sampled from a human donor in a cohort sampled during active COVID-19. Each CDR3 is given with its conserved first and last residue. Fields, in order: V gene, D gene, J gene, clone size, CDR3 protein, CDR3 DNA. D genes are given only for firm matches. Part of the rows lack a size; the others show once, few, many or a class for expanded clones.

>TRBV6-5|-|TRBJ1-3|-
CASSYSRDNRNTIYF
TGTGCCAGCAGTTACTCCAGGGATAACCGAAACACCATATATTTT
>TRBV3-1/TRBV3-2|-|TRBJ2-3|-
CASSQDSITQYF
TGTGCCAGCAGCCAAGATTCAATTACGCAGTATTTT
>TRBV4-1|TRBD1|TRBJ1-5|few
CASSQDIMTGVQPQHF
TGCGCCAGCAGCCAAGATATTATGACAGGGGTACAGCCCCAGCATTTT
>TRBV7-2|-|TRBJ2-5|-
CASSLAATVAQETQYF
TGTGCCAGCAGCTTAGCCGCGACAGTAGCCCAAGAGACCCAGTACTTC
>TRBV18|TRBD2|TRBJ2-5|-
CASSPNPPLAGAGETQYF
TGTGCCAGCTCACCGAACCCTCCGCTAGCGGGGGCCGGAGAGACCCAGTACTTC
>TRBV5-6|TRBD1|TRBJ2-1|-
CASSVRGLVNEQFF
TGTGCCAGCAGCGTCAGGGGGCTCGTCAATGAGCAGTTCTTC
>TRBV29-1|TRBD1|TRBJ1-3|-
CSADRVDGNTIYF
TGCAGCGCCGACAGGGTGGATGGAAACACCATATATTTT
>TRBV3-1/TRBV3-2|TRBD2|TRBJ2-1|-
CASSLRKASGGFGFNEQFF
TGTGCCAGCAGCCTCAGGAAGGCTAGCGGGGGGTTTGGCTTTAATGAGCAGTTCTTC
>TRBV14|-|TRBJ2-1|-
CASSQVEGAGALGAFF
TGTGCCAGCAGCCAAGTGGAGGGGGCAGGAGCGCTGGGCGCGTTCTTC
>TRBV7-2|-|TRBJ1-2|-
CASSPSGVPGYTF
TGTGCCAGCAGCCCGTCGGGTGTGCCTGGCTACACCTTC
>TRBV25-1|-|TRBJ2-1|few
CASEFHEQFF
TGTGCCAGCGAGTTCCATGAGCAGTTCTTC
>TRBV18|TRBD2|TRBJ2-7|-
CASSFSGGQSEQYF
TGTGCCAGCTCATTTAGCGGGGGGCAGAGCGAGCAGTACTTC
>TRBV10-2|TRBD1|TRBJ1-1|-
CASSESDRPLRAFF
TGCGCCAGCAGTGAGTCGGACAGGCCCCTAAGGGCTTTCTTT
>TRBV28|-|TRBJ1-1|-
CASIGGSDSMGAFF
TGTGCCAGTATTGGCGGATCGGACTCCATGGGGGCTTTCTTT
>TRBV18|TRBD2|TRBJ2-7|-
CASSPAGGSYEQYF
TGTGCCAGCTCACCAGCGGGAGGGTCCTACGAGCAGTACTTC
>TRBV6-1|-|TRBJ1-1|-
CASSADVPHYPVVGTEAFF
TGTGCCAGCAGTGCCGACGTCCCCCACTACCCGGTTGTTGGCACTGAAGCTTTCTTT